Shown below are 21 T cell receptor beta chains from a single sample sequenced in a study of blood T cell repertoires in COVID-19. The data were produced by immunoSEQ multiplex PCR, yet TCRdb's version contains in-frame clones alone and is incomplete. The sample has about 81,000 clones, approximately 82% seen once; the top ten hold around 7.2%. What was sequenced was peripheral blood. These receptors were obtained from a human donor in a cohort sampled during active COVID-19.

The rearrangement joins TRBV5-1 to TRBJ1-2; a weak D match, TRBD1 (5 bases). V was shortened by 4 bases and J by 8 bases, with 15 bases between the two germline ends. CDR3 length: 13 residues. CDR1 and CDR2 (germline): SGHRS, YFSETQ. DNA for the CDR3: TGCGCCAGCAGCATAGACAGTCGTGGAGGCTACACCTTC. It encodes CASSIDSRGGYTF.

DNA of the CDR3: TGCAGCGTTGGGACAGGCAATCAGCCCCAGCATTTT. This encodes CSVGTGNQPQHF. This chain connects TRBV29-1 to TRBJ1-5, with D possibly TRBD1 on 6 matching bases. This CDR3 is 12 amino acids long. CDR1 is SQVTM, CDR2 ANQGSEA, per germline. V was pared by 4 bases and J by 2 bases, with 6 bases between.

The J gene is TRBJ2-7, the V gene TRBV7-9; no clear D gene. The CDR3 extends over 12 amino acids. CDR1 and CDR2 from the germline V gene are SEHNR and FQNEAQ (reference sequence). Trimming cost V 4 bases and J 3 bases, with 7 bases left between them. CDR3 residues: CASSSLGYEQYF. In DNA, the CDR3 is TGTGCCAGCAGCTCTCTAGGCTACGAGCAGTACTTC.

This chain uses TRBV6-2 or TRBV6-3 with TRBJ2-7; 7 nucleotides line up with TRBD1. CDR1 and CDR2 (germline): MNHEY, SVGEGT. The CDR3 sequence is 14 residues long. The V gene end was trimmed by 0 bases and the J gene end by 3 bases; junction bases not matched to a gene: 2. The CDR3 DNA is TGTGCCAGCAGTTACTCTCCAGGGGGCTACGAGCAGTACTTC. Translation gives CASSYSPGGYEQYF.

This clone was seen more than once but under ten times. V is TRBV7-9 and J is TRBJ1-2, with 8 bases that match TRBD1. The CDR3 has 18 amino acids. V shed 3 bases, J shed 0 bases, and the junction held 12 bases outside the gene matches. Germline CDR1 SEHNR, CDR2 FQNEAQ (reference sequence). CDR3 DNA: TGTGCCAGCAGCTTCGCGGGACAGGTTTTAAGAGCTAACTATGGCTACACCTTC. Its protein is CASSFAGQVLRANYGYTF.

This clone was seen more than once but under ten times. This chain joins TRBV15 and TRBJ2-6; a possible D gene is TRBD2 (5 bases). The CDR3 loop spans 14 amino acids. The germline V gene encodes CDR1 LNHNV and CDR2 YYDKDF (reference sequence). The V end was cut by 8 bases, the J end by 1 base, with 9 bases between. CDR3 nucleotides: TGTGCCACCCGTCGGGGTTCTGGGGCCAACGTCCTGACTTTC. Residues: CATRRGSGANVLTF. Variable domain in full (rest from reference TRBV15 and TRBJ2-6): DAMVIQNPRYQVTQFGKPVTLSCSQTLNHNVMYWYQQKSSQAPKLLFHYYDKDFNNEADTPDNFQSRRPNTSFCFLDIRSPGLGDTAMYLCATRRGSGANVLTFGAGSRLTVL.

The chain couples TRBV11-2 to TRBJ2-5; 9 bases agree with TRBD2. The CDR3 extends over 16 amino acids. In germline, CDR1 is SGHAT, CDR2 FQNNGV. V lost 4 bases and J lost 0; bases outside the gene matches: 6. The DNA for the CDR3 is TGTGCCAGCAGCTATGGGACTAGCTTGTACCAAGAGACCCAGTACTTC. Translation gives CASSYGTSLYQETQYF.

This chain uses TRBV6-6 with TRBJ1-6; no clear D. This CDR3 is 13 amino acids long. Germline V gene sequence: CDR1 MNHNY, CDR2 SVGAGI (reference sequence). The V end lost 2 bases, the J end lost 8 bases, and 7 bases lay between the germline ends. The CDR3 coding sequence is TGTGCCAGCAGTTACATTGAGGATTCACCCCTCCACTTT. This encodes CASSYIEDSPLHF.

This clone was found once. This chain joins TRBV10-3 and TRBJ2-7; 8 nucleotides agree with TRBD1. The CDR3 is 15 residues long. V dropped 5 bases and J dropped 1; count of bases not matched to a gene: 7. CDR1 and CDR2 from the germline V gene are ENHRY and SYGVKD. The CDR3 spells CAISPQGGLSYEQYF. The CDR3 DNA reads TGTGCCATCAGTCCACAGGGGGGCCTTTCCTACGAGCAGTACTTC.

The genes are TRBV6-5 and TRBJ2-7; no clear D. Germline lookup yields CDR1 MNHEY and CDR2 SVGAGI. V was shortened by 6 bases and J by 5 bases, with 8 bases between the two germline ends. This CDR3 is built from 11 residues. This CDR3 is CASSLYNEQYF. In nucleotides, the CDR3 is TGTGCCAGCAGCCTTTACAACGAGCAGTACTTC.

The chain carries TRBV27 and TRBJ2-2; TRBD1 aligns across 9 bases. V lost 6 bases and J lost 3; bases outside the gene matches: 11. This CDR3 is built from 17 residues. Germline lookup yields CDR1 MNHEY and CDR2 SMNVEV (reference sequence). CDR3 nucleotide sequence: TGTGCCAGCAGACCCAGACAGGGGGGGGCGGACACCGGGGAGCTGTTTTTT. Its protein is CASRPRQGGADTGELFF.

This clone was observed at least ten times. The rearrangement links TRBV19 to TRBJ1-5; no definite D call. V was clipped by 5 bases and J by 4 bases, with 9 bases between them. This CDR3 is built from 13 residues. Germline V lookup: CDR1 LNHDA, CDR2 SQIVND (reference sequence). In DNA form, the CDR3 reads TGTGCCAGTAGTTGGCAAACGAATCAGCCCCAGCATTTT. As protein: CASSWQTNQPQHF.

V usage is TRBV2 and J usage is TRBJ1-5; D remains unclear. CDR1 is SNHLY, CDR2 FYNNEI, per germline. V shed 4 bases and J shed 2 bases, with 12 bases lying between them. The CDR3 is 15 amino acids. The CDR3 is CASSAERAGNQPQHF. The CDR3 nucleotides are TGTGCCAGCAGTGCCGAGCGGGCTGGCAATCAGCCCCAGCATTTT.

The genes are TRBV18 and TRBJ1-5; D call uncertain. This CDR3 is built from 17 residues. Germline V gene lookup returns CDR1 KGHSH and CDR2 LQKENI. Trimming cost V 3 bases and J 5 bases, with 20 bases left between them. The CDR3 protein is CASSPFPLGRADQPQHF. CDR3 in DNA: TGTGCCAGCTCACCTTTCCCCTTGGGGAGGGCCGATCAGCCCCAGCATTTT.

This clone was detected only once. This chain joins TRBV7-2 and TRBJ2-7; 8 nucleotides line up with TRBD1. Trimming at V came to 3 bases and at J to 6 bases, leaving 7 bases not matched to a gene. Per the germline V gene, CDR1 is SGHTA and CDR2 is FQGNSA. The CDR3 has 14 residues. CDR3 residues: CASSLTGELSEQYF. CDR3 nucleotides: TGTGCCAGCAGCTTGACAGGGGAGCTATCCGAGCAGTACTTC.

The chain links TRBV19 to TRBJ2-7; 8 positions match TRBD1. The germline gives CDR1 LNHDA, CDR2 SQIVND (reference sequence). The J segment lost 0 bases and the V segment lost 5 bases, leaving 6 bases of the junction unmatched. There are 15 residues in the CDR3. The CDR3 sequence: CASSSRTGTSYEQYF. The CDR3 DNA follows: TGTGCCAGTAGTTCCCGGACAGGGACCTCCTACGAGCAGTACTTC.

The chain combines TRBV20-1 with TRBJ1-5; a weak D match, TRBD1 (5 bases). Germline CDR1 DFQATT, CDR2 SNEGSKA (reference sequence). CDR3 length: 13 residues. Trimming took off 3 bases at V and 4 bases at J, with 10 bases between the two ends. The CDR3 loop reads CSASSTVNQPQHF. For the CDR3, the DNA is TGCAGTGCTAGTTCGACAGTTAATCAGCCCCAGCATTTT.

This chain uses TRBV6-5 with TRBJ1-5; D may be TRBD1 (6 bases). V lost 6 bases, J lost 0 bases, and 12 bases lay in between. Germline V CDR1 and CDR2: MNHEY, SVGAGI. This CDR3 contains 15 residues. The CDR3 region has the DNA TGTGCCAGCAGCCCCGGACAGTTTAGCAATCAGCCCCAGCATTTT. Residues: CASSPGQFSNQPQHF.

The chain recombines TRBV18 with TRBJ1-4, with a weak D call TRBD1 (6 bases). The CDR3 covers 15 residues. Germline V CDR1 and CDR2: KGHSH, LQKENI. V was shortened by 3 bases and J by 6 bases, with 14 bases between the two germline ends. This chain's CDR3 is CASSPERGGDEKLFF. The CDR3 DNA is TGTGCCAGCTCACCTGAGAGGGGGGGAGATGAAAAACTGTTTTTT. Supplemented by reference TRBV18 and TRBJ1-4, the full variable domain reads NAGVMQNPRHLVRRRGQEARLRCSPMKGHSHVYWYRQLPEEGLKFMVYLQKENIIDESGMPKERFSAEFPKEGPSILRIQQVVRGDSAAYFCASSPERGGDEKLFFGSGTQLSVL.

V is TRBV9 and J is TRBJ1-2; D is ambiguous. CDR1 and CDR2 (germline): SGDLS, YYNGEE. Trimming took off 2 bases at V and 6 bases at J, with 8 bases between the two ends. This CDR3 is built from 12 residues. The CDR3 spells CASSVPGDGYTF. CDR3 nucleotide sequence: TGTGCCAGCAGCGTGCCAGGTGATGGCTACACCTTC. Looking up the rest from reference TRBV9 and TRBJ1-2 gives the full variable domain: DSGVTQTPKHLITATGQRVTLRCSPRSGDLSVYWYQQSLDQGLQFLIQYYNGEERAKGNILERFSAQQFPDLHSELNLSSLELGDSALYFCASSVPGDGYTFGSGTRLTVV.

The rearrangement uses TRBV5-5 and TRBJ2-7, with 11 bases lining up with TRBD2. Germline CDR1 reads SGHKS; CDR2 reads YYEKEE (reference sequence). V shed 1 base, J shed 3 bases, and the junction held 3 bases outside the gene matches. The CDR3 loop spans 15 amino acids. CDR3 sequence (DNA): TGTGCCAGCAGCTTGACTAGCGGGGGACTCTACGAGCAGTACTTC. Translated: CASSLTSGGLYEQYF.